The entry that follows covers one T cell receptor beta chain sequence. The antigen is unknown. TCRdb re-analysed the RT-PCR reads in MiXCR, keeping a single row per CDR3 protein. Found here are about 780,000 distinct CDR3 sequences, around 18% of them singletons; the top ten hold roughly 10%. The sample originates from a study of response to subunit inactivated influenza vaccine. The CDR3 is 15 residues long. Looked up from germline, CDR1 is SGHDT and CDR2 is YYEEEE. V was pared by 3 bases and J by 7 bases, with 16 bases between. Study results and caveats: The authors suggested that few new T cells are recruited per seasonal influenza vaccination.

The input for sequencing was PBMCs from blood, taken less than 6 days after vaccination. The sequence was collected from a man in his fifties who received an inactivated influenza vaccine. V usage is TRBV5-6 and J usage is TRBJ2-2, with D perhaps matching TRBD2 (6 bases). The CDR3, as DNA: TGTGCCAGCAGCTGGACTTCGGGGGAGAACGGGGAGCTGTTTTTT. It translates to CASSWTSGENGELFF. The complete variable domain, with remaining parts taken from reference TRBV5-6 and TRBJ2-2, reads DAGVTQSPTHLIKTRGQQVTLRCSPKSGHDTVSWYQQALGQGPQFIFQYYEEEERQRGNFPDRFSGHQFPNYSSELNVNALLLGDSALYLCASSWTSGENGELFFGEGSRLTVL.